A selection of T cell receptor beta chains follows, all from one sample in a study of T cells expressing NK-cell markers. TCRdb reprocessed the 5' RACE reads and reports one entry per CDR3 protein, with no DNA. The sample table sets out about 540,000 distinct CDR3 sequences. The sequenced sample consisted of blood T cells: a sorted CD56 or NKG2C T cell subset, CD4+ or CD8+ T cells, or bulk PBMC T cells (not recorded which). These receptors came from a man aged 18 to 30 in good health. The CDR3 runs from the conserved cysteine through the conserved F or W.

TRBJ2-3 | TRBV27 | CASILRGLGTDTQYF
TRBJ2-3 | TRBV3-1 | CASSQEGINPTDTQYF
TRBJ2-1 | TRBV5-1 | CASSLLSREGEQFF
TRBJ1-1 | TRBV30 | CAWSVAGTVEAFF
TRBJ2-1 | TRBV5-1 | CASSMGLADNNEQFF
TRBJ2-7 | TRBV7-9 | CASSEGTSWGYEQYF
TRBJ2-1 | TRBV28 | CASSATAGGSYNEQFF
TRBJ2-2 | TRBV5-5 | CASSFRANTGELFF
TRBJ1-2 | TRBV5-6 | CASSLMGQGTYGYTF
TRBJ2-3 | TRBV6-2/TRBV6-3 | CASLTGVTDTQYF
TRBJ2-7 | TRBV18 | CASSPRPDSPYEQYF
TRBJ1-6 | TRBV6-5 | CASSYLDRDSPLHF
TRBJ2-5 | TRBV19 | CASSIAGPQETQYF
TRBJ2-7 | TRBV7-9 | CASSLAPSGTYEQYF
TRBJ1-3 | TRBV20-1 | CSSRTVSGNTIYF